This TCR beta chain was documented in a study of PD-L1 blockade in urothelial cancer (dated by TCRdb to about 2017). About the full investigation: Every patient began therapy in the mid-2010s and was given atezolizumab 1,200 mg intravenously every 3 weeks. Blood samples gave a median of about 130,000 T cells and tens of thousands of unique TCRs, with a median clonality of 0.080. Patients had an ECOG performance status of 0 or 1 and had received between 0 and 3 prior chemotherapy regimens. Pretreatment tumor samples, along with matched peripheral blood collected serially before and after atezolizumab treatment, underwent TCR sequencing. In the same patients, pretreatment tumors underwent whole exome sequencing and RNA sequencing in addition to TCR sequencing. Somatic, immune and clinical correlates of response to PD-L1 blockade with atezolizumab in urothelial cancer were the focus of an exploratory multi-omic analysis. Durable clinical benefit was defined as progression-free survival longer than 6 months, and TCR features were also tested against progression-free and overall survival. Blood samples were analyzed at 3 weeks after treatment start (second dose) and at 6 weeks after treatment start. Eight or nine patients reached durable clinical benefit, while 20 or so patients did not. Some 30 patients had pretreatment blood TCR-seq, some 24 had at least one posttreatment blood collection, and some 24 had tumor TCR-seq. About nine tenths of the roughly 29 patients were identified as males with urothelial cancer of bladder origin, and a prior smoking history was reported by 18 of 29 patients. Study-wide findings and limitations: Because the sample size was small (n ≈ 27) and many of the analyses were exploratory, the results are meant to be hypothesis-generating. Improved progression-free and overall survival was associated with having pretreatment peripheral blood TCR clonality below the median. At 3 weeks after the start of treatment, tumor-associated TCR clones in peripheral blood had expanded more in patients with durable benefit (n of about 21, p = 0.022).

For this clone: The antigen this receptor binds is unknown. Per-base quality was not reported, and no clone a single base away is much larger than it.

Synthetic TCR analog templates were spiked into each PCR to estimate absolute template abundance from read counts. The immunoSEQ assay used bias-controlled V and J gene primers to amplify TCRbeta CDR3 regions from genomic DNA. Sequencing of rearranged TCRbeta segments was done at approximately 20X coverage. Per the source publication's procedure: Clustering was used to correct sequencing errors, and CDR3s were annotated against IMGT to assign V, D and J genes. Out-of-frame and stop-codon sequences were excluded, and only productive TCRbeta rearrangements were used in downstream analyses. Clonality was computed as one minus Shannon entropy normalized by the log of the number of unique productive sequences. Fisher's exact test with Benjamini-Hochberg correction, at a threshold of adjusted p below 0.01, was used to find clones that differed between time points or between blood and tumor. TCRdb carries this immuneACCESS record with in-frame sequences only. Its versions omit some clonotypes, under half of them owing to an unresolved V gene in the studies checked, with the rest unexplained. V, J and clone size are taken as reported in that table, and D and trimming were inferred from the DNA itself. Within this sample are about 72,000 clones, with about 85% of them counted one time only. The biggest ten clones account for about 4.5% of the sample.

CDR1 MDHEN and CDR2 SYDVKM are derived from the germline V gene. Including cysteine and phenylalanine, the CDR3 has 14 amino acids. CDR3 DNA is the only sequence kept; it has 42 bases, read in frame from the first base. The germline V and J ends show losses of 5 bases and 4 bases respectively, and no gene match explains 6 bases of the junction. A total of roughly 30 patients with locally advanced or metastatic urothelial carcinoma, treated at Memorial Sloan Kettering on a trial protocol, made up the cohort. Peripheral blood mononuclear cells were collected pretreatment and during treatment, at between 1 and 8 total time points per patient. The Qiagen DNeasy Blood extraction kit was used to purify genomic DNA from total PBMCs and tumor samples. Collected pretreatment and during treatment, PBMCs were isolated and stored as previously described.

This TCR came from a man between 65 and 85 years old with urothelial cancer. The rearranged chain carries TRBV28 and TRBJ1-2; 8 bases in the middle match TRBD1. The sequencing here drew on PBMCs, taken around atezolizumab (anti-PD-L1) treatment. Here the CDR3 is given as CASSPRQGSYGYTF. At the DNA level, the sequence is TGTGCCAGCAGTCCCAGACAGGGGTCCTATGGCTACACCTTC.